A selection of T cell receptor beta chains follows, all from one sample in a study of cytomegalovirus exposure and HLA in healthy donors. Clones were sequenced by immunoSEQ multiplex PCR, and TCRdb holds only the in-frame ones, with some missing. The sample consists of 110,000 or so clones, around 75% of them appearing once. The sample consisted of PBMCs. The receptor set was obtained from a man aged 35-49 years in good health and CMV-seronegative. CDR3s include the opening cysteine and the closing phenylalanine or tryptophan. The D gene is left open where the match is weak. For some rows the clone size is stated as once, few or many, or as a class when expanded; others skip it.

V gene	D gene	J gene	clone size	CDR3 protein	CDR3 DNA
TRBV19	-	TRBJ1-3	once	CASSIVSSAYSGNTIYF	TGTGCCAGTAGTATAGTGAGCAGCGCATACTCTGGAAACACCATATATTTT
TRBV2	-	TRBJ1-1	-	CASSDGRGFMNTEAFF	TGTGCCAGCAGTGATGGAAGAGGATTCATGAACACTGAAGCTTTCTTT
TRBV6-6	-	TRBJ1-4	once	CASSYNGRTNEKLFF	TGTGCCAGCAGTTACAACGGGAGGACTAATGAAAAACTGTTTTTT
TRBV9	-	TRBJ1-1	-	CASSASSGTEAFF	TGTGCCAGCAGCGCGAGTAGTGGCACTGAAGCTTTCTTT
TRBV19	-	TRBJ1-3	few	CASSIPAANSGNTIYF	TGTGCCAGTAGCATCCCCGCGGCCAACTCTGGAAACACCATATATTTT
TRBV19	-	TRBJ2-7	-	CASRGLDAYEQYF	TGTGCCAGCCGAGGCCTAGACGCCTACGAGCAGTACTTC
TRBV14	-	TRBJ2-2	-	CASSRQVYGELFF	TGTGCCAGCAGCCGACAGGTCTACGGGGAGCTGTTTTTT
TRBV9	TRBD2	TRBJ2-7	-	CASSVAGLAGTYEQYF	TGTGCCAGCAGCGTAGCAGGACTAGCGGGGACCTACGAGCAGTACTTC
TRBV7-2	-	TRBJ1-1	-	CASSPMMTRDEAFF	TGTGCCAGCAGCCCTATGATGACAAGAGATGAAGCTTTCTTT
TRBV7-6	-	TRBJ2-7	-	CASSLMSSYEQYF	TGTGCCAGCAGCTTAATGAGCTCCTACGAGCAGTACTTC
TRBV5-6	-	TRBJ1-5	-	CASSLRGLSNQPQHF	TGTGCCAGCAGCTTAAGGGGACTGAGCAATCAGCCCCAGCACTTT
TRBV6-5	-	TRBJ2-3	-	CASSYGDRPTDTQYF	TGTGCCAGCAGTTACGGAGACAGGCCCACAGATACGCAGTATTTT
TRBV27	-	TRBJ2-5	-	CASSFRLWETQYF	TGTGCCAGCAGTTTTCGGTTGTGGGAGACCCAGTACTTC
TRBV6-5	-	TRBJ1-5	-	CASSYTSNQPQHF	TGTGCCAGCAGTTACACCAGTAATCAGCCCCAGCATTTT
TRBV19	-	TRBJ1-1	-	CASSMYLNTEAFF	TGTGCCAGTAGTATGTATCTGAACACTGAAGCTTTCTTT
TRBV7-2	-	TRBJ1-5	-	CASSFRGAGDQPQHF	TGTGCCAGCAGCTTTCGTGGAGCCGGGGATCAGCCCCAGCATTTT
TRBV19	-	TRBJ2-3	-	CASSIPLQSTDTQYF	TGTGCCAGTAGTATCCCTCTACAGAGCACAGATACGCAGTATTTT